This TCR beta chain originates from a study of T-cell reconstitution after alpha-beta-depleted transplantation in children. Whole-study results and caveats: Reportedly, roughly two months post-transplant, alpha-beta T cells arose from several hundred expanded graft clones. When one year had passed after transplant, most T-cell counts and diversity came from newly produced T cells. Surviving recipient T cells and thymic progenitors accounted for the high day-60 TCRbeta diversity observed in some patients.

Trimming cost V 5 bases and J 1 base; bases outside gene matches: 11. The CDR3 sequence is 17 residues long. Germline lookup yields CDR1 SGHTA and CDR2 FQGTGA. This clonotype was seen many times. Its cognate antigen is unknown. The library targeted TCRbeta and was prepared with unique molecular identifiers. TCRdb analysed the PCR reads with MiXCR anew, one entry per CDR3 protein. The table lists around 30,000 distinct CDR3 sequences, about 7% of them singletons. This clonotype originated in a child younger than two who had a stem cell transplant for acute myeloid leukemia, so the T cells may come from the graft donor. The genes are TRBV7-3 and TRBJ2-3; TRBD2 aligns across 8 bases. Here the sequenced sample was peripheral blood, taken 60 days after TCRalphabeta/CD19-depleted stem cell transplant. CDR3 sequence: CASSPRGLAGRTDTQYF. The CDR3 region has the DNA TGTGCCAGCAGCCCGCGAGGGCTAGCGGGTCGCACAGATACGCAGTATTTT.